This T cell receptor beta chain was retrieved from a study of neurological immune-mediated disorders. Study-wide results and caveats: HTLV-1-associated myelopathy had the most TCR clonal expansion, and multiple sclerosis had the least, less than healthy controls.

The V and J ends lost 6 bases and 6 bases, in that order; junction bases with no gene match: 8. Germline assignment: CDR1 MGHDK and CDR2 SYGVNS. CDR3 size: 13 residues. The unsorted libraries were prepared from 2 million PBMCs (stored at -80 C). 5'RACE with 10-nucleotide random UMIs generated the cDNA. TCRdb re-derived calls from the 5' RACE reads in MiXCR, one entry per CDR3 protein. In the table there are tens of thousands of distinct CDR3 sequences, just over 2.5% of which are singletons. This clonotype showed up many times. No antigen is known for it. This sequence joins TRBV25-1 and TRBJ2-7; 7 nucleotides align to TRBD1. Material for sequencing was PBMCs. The TCR was taken from a woman in her thirties with multiple sclerosis. The CDR3 region has the DNA TGTGCCAGCAGGGGACAGAACGTCTCCGAGCAGTACTTC. Protein: CASRGQNVSEQYF.